The T cell receptor (beta chain) under discussion was sequenced for a study of cytomegalovirus exposure and HLA in healthy donors. General study findings and limits: Certain sequence variants were highly shared and formed a cluster, and this cluster was likely a sequencing artifact. Upon later analysis, TCR association rates were observed to vary by HLA locus, being highest for DRB1 and lowest for HLA-C.

Trimming cost V 3 bases and J 5 bases; bases outside gene matches: 3. From germline, CDR1 is LGHNA and CDR2 YNFKEQ. The CDR3 has 14 residues. Remarks on this clone: Antigen unknown.

Vbeta (60) and Jbeta (13) primers were used in the PCR. The data were produced by immunoSEQ multiplex PCR, yet TCRdb's version contains in-frame clones alone and is incomplete. The table shows tens of thousands of clones, with roughly three quarters occurring only once. The sequenced material came from PBMCs. The TCR sequence derives from a man aged 35 to 55 in good health and CMV-seronegative. The V call is TRBV4-2, the J call TRBJ2-1; 8 bases agree with TRBD1. The CDR3 loop is CASSQLDRDNEQFF. CDR3 DNA sequence: TGTGCCAGCAGCCAGTTGGACAGGGACAATGAGCAGTTCTTC.